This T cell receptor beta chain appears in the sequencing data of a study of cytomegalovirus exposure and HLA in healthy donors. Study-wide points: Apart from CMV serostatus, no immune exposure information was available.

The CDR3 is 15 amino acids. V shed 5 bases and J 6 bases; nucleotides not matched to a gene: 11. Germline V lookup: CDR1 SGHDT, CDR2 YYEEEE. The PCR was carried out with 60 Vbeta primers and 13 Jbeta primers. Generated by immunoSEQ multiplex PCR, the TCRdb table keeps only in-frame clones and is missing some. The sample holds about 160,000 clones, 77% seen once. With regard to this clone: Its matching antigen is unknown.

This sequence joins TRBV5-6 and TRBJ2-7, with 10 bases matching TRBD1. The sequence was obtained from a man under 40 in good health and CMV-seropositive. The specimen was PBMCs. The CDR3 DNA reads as TGTGCCAGCAGTGAGCTCGGGACAGGGGTCGCCGAGCAGTACTTC. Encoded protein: CASSELGTGVAEQYF.